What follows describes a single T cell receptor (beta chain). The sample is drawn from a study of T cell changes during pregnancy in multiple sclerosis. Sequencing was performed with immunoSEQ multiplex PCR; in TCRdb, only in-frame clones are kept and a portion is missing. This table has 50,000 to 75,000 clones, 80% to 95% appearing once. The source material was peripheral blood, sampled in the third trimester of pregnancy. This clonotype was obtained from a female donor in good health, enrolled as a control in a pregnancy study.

CDR3 in amino acids: CASSFSPSGIISYEQYF. The CDR3 bases are TGTGCCAGCAGTTTCTCCCCTAGCGGGATAATCTCCTACGAGCAGTACTTC. V is TRBV28 and J is TRBJ2-7; 9 positions match TRBD2. The junction had 9 bases not matched to a gene; V was cut back by 3 bases and J by 0 bases. CDR1 and CDR2 (germline): MDHEN, SYDVKM. CDR3 size: 17 residues.